The next 14 T cell receptor beta chains were all read from a single sample in a study of blood T cell repertoires in COVID-19. The table came from immunoSEQ multiplex PCR; TCRdb's copy has only in-frame clones and leaves some out. Among around 46,000 clones listed, roughly 86% were seen once. Sequenced input: peripheral blood. These receptor sequences come from a middle-aged man with active COVID-19.

The count of this clone is one. The chain couples TRBV19 to TRBJ2-7, with 10 bases identical to TRBD2. The ends lost 3 bases at V and 2 bases at J; junction bases unmatched: 4. The CDR3 loop spans 15 amino acids. Germline V lookup: CDR1 LNHDA, CDR2 SQIVND (reference sequence). The CDR3 DNA reads TGTGCCAGTAGTATTAAAGCGGGAGGGCCCTACGAGCAGTACTTC. Translating it yields CASSIKAGGPYEQYF.

This CDR3 is CASTARLAGGSPYEQYF. In DNA form, the CDR3 reads TGCGCCAGCACCGCTCGACTAGCGGGAGGGTCCCCCTACGAGCAGTACTTC. The V gene is TRBV5-1, the J gene TRBJ2-7; 14 positions match TRBD2. V gave up 6 bases and J gave up 2 bases; unmatched junction bases: 10. The CDR3 sequence is 17 residues long. CDR1 and CDR2 from the germline V gene are SGHRS and YFSETQ.

This chain connects TRBV7-6 to TRBJ2-7; D remains ambiguous. Germline V gene data show CDR1 as SGHVS and CDR2 as FNYEAQ. The length of the CDR3 is 14 residues. The V gene lost 1 base and the J gene lost 0 bases, with 7 bases spanning the gap. The CDR3 sequence is CASSLGESSYEQYF. The CDR3 nucleotides are TGTGCCAGCAGCTTAGGCGAGAGCTCCTACGAGCAGTACTTC.

The chain is built from TRBV6-5 and TRBJ1-2; TRBD1 might be the D (5 bases). The CDR3 has 15 amino acids. V was clipped by 6 bases and J by 4 bases, with 18 bases between them. CDR1 MNHEY and CDR2 SVGAGI come from the germline V gene. The CDR3 here is CASSPGRGNGYGYTF. The CDR3 DNA is TGTGCCAGCAGCCCCGGGAGGGGTAATGGCTATGGCTACACCTTC.

This clone was seen a few times. The genes are TRBV7-9 and TRBJ1-2; weak D call: TRBD1 (6 bases). This CDR3 is 13 amino acids long. V dropped 0 bases and J dropped 8 bases, with 10 bases sitting between them. From germline, CDR1 is SEHNR and CDR2 FQNEAQ (reference sequence). The CDR3 sequence: CASSLAPRGGYTF. DNA of the CDR3: TGTGCCAGCAGCTTAGCGCCCAGGGGCGGCTACACCTTC.

This sequence joins TRBV7-3 and TRBJ2-5; 7 positions agree with TRBD1. V lost 5 bases, J lost 2 bases, and 5 bases stayed unmatched. CDR1 and CDR2 (germline): SGHTA, FQGTGA. The CDR3 loop spans 14 amino acids. The CDR3 bases are TGTGCCAGCAGCCCAACAGGGGTACAAGAGACCCAGTACTTC. Amino acid sequence: CASSPTGVQETQYF.

The rearrangement links TRBV30 to TRBJ2-7, with unresolved D. Germline loops: CDR1 GTSNPN, CDR2 SVGIG (reference sequence). With 0 bases removed from V and 0 bases from J, the gap between germline ends came to 12 bases. This CDR3 spans 15 amino acids. The CDR3 sequence is CAWSVKGGPSYEQYF. In DNA form, the CDR3 reads TGTGCCTGGAGTGTAAAAGGCGGTCCCTCCTACGAGCAGTACTTC.

The chain uses TRBV9 and TRBJ2-3; 7 bases are a match to TRBD2. Trimming at V came to 4 bases and at J to 6 bases, leaving 14 bases not matched to a gene. Germline V gene lookup returns CDR1 SGDLS and CDR2 YYNGEE. CDR3 size: 16 residues. As DNA, the CDR3 is TGTGCCAGCAGCCAGAGGACCGGGACTACCGCGGATACGCAGTATTTT. Protein product: CASSQRTGTTADTQYF.

V and J are TRBV5-1 and TRBJ1-2; the match to TRBD1 covers 8 bases. After removal of 4 bases from V and 7 bases from J, the junction contained 9 bases not matched to a gene. This CDR3 is built from 14 residues. From germline, CDR1 is SGHRS and CDR2 YFSETQ. The CDR3 bases are TGCGCCAGCAGCCAGGCGCAGGGGGCAAGTGGCTACACCTTC. As protein: CASSQAQGASGYTF.

The chain is built from TRBV27 and TRBJ2-3; no clear D. Trimming pared 5 bases from V and 1 base from J, leaving 10 bases between. Germline V gene data show CDR1 as MNHEY and CDR2 as SMNVEV (reference sequence). This CDR3 comprises 14 residues. The CDR3 region is CASSPALGTDTQYF. The CDR3 coding sequence is TGTGCCAGCAGTCCCGCTCTAGGCACAGATACGCAGTATTTT.

The rearrangement joins TRBV27 to TRBJ2-7; no reliable D call. The germline CDR1 and CDR2 sequences are MNHEY and SMNVEV (reference sequence). Trimming took 4 bases from V and 2 from J, leaving 12 bases between them. The CDR3 contains 14 residues. CDR3 sequence: CASSSRSSTYEQYF. In DNA, the CDR3 is TGTGCCAGCAGTTCAAGGAGTAGCACCTACGAGCAGTACTTC.

The chain has TRBV6-2 or TRBV6-3 and TRBJ1-2; D unclear. CDR3 size: 18 residues. Germline-derived CDR1 and CDR2 are MNHEY and SVGEGT. Trimming shortened V by 3 bases and J by 5 bases, and 25 bases separated the two germline ends. CDR3 amino acids: CASSYLLKNSHRVYGYTF. The CDR3 bases are TGTGCCAGCAGTTATTTACTTAAAAACAGCCATCGAGTTTATGGCTACACCTTC.

The chain recombines TRBV11-2 with TRBJ2-7; a weak D match, TRBD2 (5 bases). The CDR3 is 16 amino acids. CDR1 is SGHAT, CDR2 FQNNGV, per germline. Trimming shortened V by 3 bases and J by 0 bases, and 15 bases separated the two germline ends. The CDR3 bases are TGTGCCAGCAGCTTCGTACTAGTCCAGAGCTCCTACGAGCAGTACTTC. It codes for CASSFVLVQSSYEQYF.

The J gene is TRBJ1-1, the V gene TRBV10-3; 7 positions match TRBD1. Germline assignment: CDR1 ENHRY and CDR2 SYGVKD. This CDR3 contains 15 residues. Trimming at V came to 3 bases and at J to 4 bases, leaving 8 bases not matched to a gene. CDR3 coding DNA: TGTGCCATCAGTGATTCGATAACAGGGGTCACTGAAGCTTTCTTT. Translating it yields CAISDSITGVTEAFF.